The sequence of this T cell receptor (beta chain) was determined in a study of T cells in Graves' hyperthyroidism and ophthalmopathy. V gave up 1 base and J gave up 2 bases, with 6 bases separating them. This CDR3 has 13 amino acids. CDR1 is LGHDT, CDR2 YNNKEL, per germline (reference sequence). TCR beta CDR3 regions were amplified from RNA transcripts. The study used the HTBI primer set for a first-round RT-PCR of the TCR CDR3. TCRdb re-derived calls from the multiplex PCR reads in MiXCR, one entry per CDR3 protein. The table has around 450,000 distinct CDR3 sequences, 15% to 18% seen once; the top ten hold approximately 14%.

The rearrangement links TRBV3-1 to TRBJ2-7; the D is unclear. This TCR was sampled from a woman under 30 with Graves' hyperthyroidism. Sequences were obtained from blood. Here the CDR3 DNA reads TGTGCCAGCAGCCAAGCCTTAGCCTACGAGCAGTACTTC. Translation gives CASSQALAYEQYF.